Given below is one T cell receptor beta chain in context. The sample is drawn from a study of blood T cell repertoires in COVID-19. Overall study context: Sources were T cells, B-cell-depleted T cells, or PBMCs; the material itself was cDNA or gDNA.

The CDR3 length is 19 residues. The J segment lost 0 bases and the V segment lost 2 bases, leaving 15 bases of the junction unmatched. The germline V gene has CDR1 MRHNA and CDR2 SNTAGT. Under the authors' procedure: Amplification from reference gene primers served as the basis for estimated nucleated cell counts. Only in-frame clones appear in the TCRdb table, and some are missing; sequencing was by immunoSEQ multiplex PCR. The D gene and trimming were derived from the DNA, and the V and J assignments and clone size from that table. Of about 330,000 clones listed, roughly 90% are singletons. Membership in each cohort depended on participant-reported clinical history.

The rearrangement uses TRBV6-4 and TRBJ2-7, with 8 positions matching TRBD2. The receptor was derived from a woman younger than 45 who had recovered from COVID-19. Material for sequencing was PBMCs or T cells enriched from blood (not recorded which). The DNA of the CDR3 is TGTGCCAGCAGTGACCAACAAGCTCTACTAGCGGTGAGCTCCTACGAGCAGTACTTC. It codes for CASSDQQALLAVSSYEQYF.